Below are 20 T cell receptor beta chains sequenced from a single sample in a study of cytomegalovirus exposure and HLA in healthy donors. It was with 60 Vbeta and 13 Jbeta primers that the PCR ran. Produced via immunoSEQ multiplex PCR; TCRdb's table is partial and in-frame only. The sample records 100,000 to 150,000 clones, 76% being singletons. The sequencing input was PBMCs. These TCRs come from a man aged 50-60 years in good health and CMV-seronegative.

V usage is TRBV4-3 and J usage is TRBJ1-3; no definite D call. The CDR3 sequence is 16 residues long. Germline V gene data show CDR1 as LGHNA and CDR2 as YSLEER. Trimming pared 1 base from V and 0 bases from J, leaving 10 bases between. CDR3 bases: TGCGCCAGCAGCCAAGGGATCGGGGACTCTGGAAACACCATATATTTT. Translating it yields CASSQGIGDSGNTIYF.

The chain is built from TRBV19 and TRBJ1-5; D is unresolved. Trimming removed 3 bases at V and 0 bases at J, with 9 bases between. This CDR3 is built from 15 residues. Germline lookup yields CDR1 LNHDA and CDR2 SQIVND (reference sequence). The CDR3 here is CASSIRRSSNQPQHF. In nucleotides, the CDR3 is TGTGCCAGTAGTATTAGGAGGTCTAGCAATCAGCCCCAGCATTTT. Variable domain in full (rest from reference TRBV19 and TRBJ1-5): DGGITQSPKYLFRKEGQNVTLSCEQNLNHDAMYWYRQDPGQGLRLIYYSQIVNDFQKGDIAEGYSVSREKKESFPLTVTSAQKNPTAFYLCASSIRRSSNQPQHFGDGTRLSIL.

The V call is TRBV19, the J call TRBJ2-1; TRBD2 might be the D (6 bases). The length of the CDR3 is 14 residues. V lost 5 bases and J lost 5, with 13 bases in between. Germline lookup yields CDR1 LNHDA and CDR2 SQIVND (reference sequence). DNA for the CDR3: TGTGCCAGTAGTCTCCGGGACTCTAACAATGAGCAGTTCTTC. Its protein is CASSLRDSNNEQFF.

The CDR3 loop reads CAISEGGHSGGNTEAFF. In DNA, the CDR3 is TGTGCCATCAGTGAGGGGGGACACAGTGGCGGGAACACTGAAGCTTTCTTT. This chain joins TRBV10-3 and TRBJ1-1; a weak D match, TRBD1 (6 bases). Germline loops: CDR1 ENHRY, CDR2 SYGVKD. V lost 2 bases to trimming and J lost 1 base, with 17 bases between them. The CDR3 consists of 17 residues.

The chain couples TRBV6-5 to TRBJ2-1; 7 nucleotides line up with TRBD1. Germline loops: CDR1 MNHEY, CDR2 SVGAGI. This CDR3 comprises 12 residues. V was pared by 6 bases and J by 13 bases, with 9 bases of the junction left unmatched. CDR3 nucleotide sequence: TGTGCCAGCAGCACTGTCGGGACAGCACAGTTCTTC. This translates into CASSTVGTAQFF.

The chain carries TRBV25-1 and TRBJ2-4; TRBD2 matches 7 bases. This CDR3 comprises 14 residues. Trimming removed 2 bases from V and 3 bases from J; junction bases left unmatched: 1. Germline V gene lookup returns CDR1 MGHDK and CDR2 SYGVNS. As DNA, the CDR3 is TGTGCCAGCAGTGAAGCGGGAGACAAAAACATTCAGTACTTC. It translates to CASSEAGDKNIQYF.

A remark on this clone: In the same sample, other DNA sequences code for this CDR3. The rearrangement uses TRBV11-2 and TRBJ2-5; D perhaps matches TRBD2 (6 bases). This CDR3 comprises 12 residues. V lost 3 bases and J lost 5, with 7 bases in between. The germline V gene has CDR1 SGHAT and CDR2 FQNNGV. CDR3 in DNA: TGTGCCAGCAGCTTTGGAGGGGAGACCCAGTACTTC. Encoded protein: CASSFGGETQYF.

Regarding this clone: The junction shows a germline mismatch at one end, possibly a read error. V is TRBV7-9 and J is TRBJ1-4, with D unclear. Per germline, CDR1 SEHNR and CDR2 FQNEAQ (reference sequence). This CDR3 is built from 15 residues. The CDR3 region is CSSTPSWRVGEKLFF. The CDR3 DNA follows: TGTTCCAGCACCCCGTCCTGGAGGGTCGGGGAAAAACTGTTTTTT.

This chain uses TRBV13 with TRBJ1-1; 7 bases are a match to TRBD1. V gave up 5 bases and J gave up 6 bases; unmatched junction bases: 6. Germline V gene data show CDR1 as PRHDT and CDR2 as FYEKMQ (reference sequence). This CDR3 comprises 13 residues. This CDR3 reads CASSDREAAEAFF. Written as DNA, the CDR3 is TGTGCCAGCAGCGACAGGGAGGCGGCTGAAGCTTTCTTT.

V and J are TRBV7-9 and TRBJ1-6; D remains ambiguous. Deletions cut 5 bases from V and 11 bases from J, with 7 bases between. The germline gives CDR1 SEHNR, CDR2 FQNEAQ (reference sequence). There are 11 residues in the CDR3. Here the CDR3 DNA reads TGTGCCAGCAGCCGGGGTCCACCCCTCCACTTT. It yields the protein CASSRGPPLHF.

DNA of the CDR3: TGTGCCAGCTCACCCGATGCGAACAATCAGCCCCAGCATTTT. Encoded protein: CASSPDANNQPQHF. The rearrangement joins TRBV18 to TRBJ1-5; D unclear. Germline values: CDR1 KGHSH, CDR2 LQKENI. V shed 3 bases and J shed 3 bases, with 9 bases lying between them. The CDR3 is 14 amino acids.

With respect to this clone: The sample has other DNA sequences that encode this CDR3 too. CDR3 in DNA: TGTGCCAGTAAGCAATCTTATAGCAATCAGCCCCAGCATTTT. Residues: CASKQSYSNQPQHF. The genes are TRBV6-5 and TRBJ1-5; D is ambiguous. Germline assignment: CDR1 MNHEY and CDR2 SVGAGI. The V gene lost 9 bases and the J gene lost 0 bases, with 12 bases spanning the gap. This CDR3 is 14 amino acids long.

The chain has TRBV7-9 and TRBJ1-4, with D maybe TRBD1 (5 bases). CDR3 length equals 14 residues. V lost 4 bases and J lost 7, with 13 bases in between. Germline CDR1 and CDR2: SEHNR and FQNEAQ (reference sequence). The CDR3 here is CASSSVGGIEKLFF. In DNA, the CDR3 is TGTGCCAGCAGCTCGGTGGGGGGTATTGAAAAACTGTTTTTT.

This clone was detected a few times. The rearrangement links TRBV5-8 to TRBJ1-2; D possibly corresponds to TRBD1 (5 bases). Germline V gene data show CDR1 as SGHTS and CDR2 as YDEGEE. Trimming cost V 0 bases and J 7 bases, with 13 bases left between them. The length of the CDR3 is 14 residues. This chain's CDR3 is CASSLDIKQGGYTF. DNA for the CDR3: TGTGCCAGCAGCTTGGACATAAAGCAGGGTGGCTACACCTTC.

The chain combines TRBV5-1 with TRBJ1-1, with D possibly matching TRBD1 (5 bases). V was pared by 9 bases and J by 0 bases, with 15 bases between. This CDR3 has 14 amino acids. Germline lookup yields CDR1 SGHRS and CDR2 YFSETQ. The CDR3 nucleotides are TGCGCCACCCAACAGGCACCTATGAACACTGAAGCTTTCTTT. Translating gives CATQQAPMNTEAFF.

This clone has more than one count but fewer than ten. This CDR3 reads CASRTGGIGELFF. DNA of the CDR3: TGTGCCAGCAGGACCGGGGGGATCGGGGAGCTGTTTTTT. This chain joins TRBV6-5 and TRBJ2-2, with 7 bases matching TRBD2. The CDR3 runs to 13 residues. V was clipped by 6 bases and J by 7 bases; unmatched bases: 5. Germline values: CDR1 MNHEY, CDR2 SVGAGI.

The chain employs TRBV5-1 and TRBJ1-6; TRBD1 matches 10 bases. The CDR3 is 20 residues long. The germline V gene has CDR1 SGHRS and CDR2 YFSETQ. V lost 1 base and J lost 0; bases outside the gene matches: 10. CDR3 nucleotide sequence: TGCGCCAGCAGCTTGAAAGGACAGGGGGGCACAAGCTCCTATAATTCACCCCTCCACTTT. As protein: CASSLKGQGGTSSYNSPLHF. The full variable domain, with the rest looked up from reference TRBV5-1 and TRBJ1-6, is KAGVTQTPRYLIKTRGQQVTLSCSPISGHRSVSWYQQTPGQGLQFLFEYFSETQRNKGNFPGRFSGRQFSNSRSEMNVSTLELGDSALYLCASSLKGQGGTSSYNSPLHFGNGTRLTVT.

This rearrangement joins TRBV4-2 to TRBJ2-5; TRBD2 aligns across 12 bases. V lost 5 bases to trimming and J lost 5 bases; unmatched junction nucleotides: 9. The CDR3 consists of 16 residues. Germline V CDR1 and CDR2: LGHNA, YNFKEQ. This CDR3 is CASSSLAGGAGETQYF. CDR3 nucleotides: TGTGCCAGCAGCTCCCTAGCGGGGGGGGCCGGGGAGACCCAGTACTTC.

This chain joins TRBV5-1 and TRBJ2-3, with 7 bases lining up with TRBD2. CDR1 and CDR2 (germline): SGHRS, YFSETQ. J was trimmed by 1 base and V by 1 base; bases with no gene match: 6. CDR3 length: 16 residues. The CDR3 bases are TGCGCCAGCAGCTTGAGGAGGCTAGCGGGCACAGATACGCAGTATTTT. Translating it yields CASSLRRLAGTDTQYF.

This chain connects TRBV4-1 to TRBJ1-2; 7 bases match TRBD1. The J segment lost 7 bases and the V segment lost 1 base, leaving 12 bases of the junction unmatched. Germline assignment: CDR1 MGHRA and CDR2 YSYEKL. This CDR3 is built from 16 residues. The DNA for the CDR3 is TGCGCCAGCAGCCAAGCCCCGACAGGGAAGGTCTCTGGCTACACCTTC. Amino acid sequence: CASSQAPTGKVSGYTF.